What follows are 23 T cell receptor beta chains derived from one specimen sequenced in a study of T cell repertoires in ileal Crohn's disease. The repertoire was sequenced with immunoSEQ multiplex PCR; TCRdb's copy has only in-frame clones and lacks some. The repertoire has 15,000 or so clones, about 92% of them found once; the top ten carry 3% to 3.5%. The sample comprised ileal tissue. Every receptor here comes from an adult with Crohn's disease.

The count of this clone is one. The chain links TRBV7-2 to TRBJ2-5, with a tentative D call TRBD2 (5 bases). V lost 0 bases and J lost 5, with 16 bases in between. The CDR3 sequence is 16 residues long. The germline V gene has CDR1 SGHTA and CDR2 FQGNSA. CDR3 residues: CASSLALLPRGETQYF. For the CDR3, the DNA is TGTGCCAGCAGCTTAGCTCTCCTCCCCCGCGGGGAGACCCAGTACTTC.

The rearrangement joins TRBV10-2 to TRBJ2-7; TRBD2 might be the D (5 bases). Trimming left V 8 bases short and J 0 bases short, with 14 bases between. The CDR3 totals 14 residues. Germline CDR1 is WSHSY and CDR2 is SAAADI. The CDR3 sequence is CASLGGADSYEQYF. The CDR3, as DNA: TGCGCCAGCCTCGGAGGAGCAGACTCCTACGAGCAGTACTTC.

Here the CDR3 reads CASSQVEITGRGIGAGEKLFF. CDR3 bases: TGCGCCAGCAGCCAAGTGGAGATTACAGGAAGGGGTATAGGGGCTGGTGAAAAACTGTTTTTT. V gene TRBV4-1 combines with J gene TRBJ1-4, with TRBD1 as a possible D gene (5 bases). CDR1 is MGHRA and CDR2 is YSYEKL in the germline V gene. The CDR3 totals 21 residues. V was cut by 1 base and J by 7 bases, with 31 bases left in between.

This chain joins TRBV27 and TRBJ1-2; D perhaps matches TRBD1 (5 bases). Between the trimmed V and J ends, which lost 4 bases and 3 bases, there was a span of 6 bases. The CDR3 extends over 12 amino acids. Germline V lookup: CDR1 MNHEY, CDR2 SMNVEV (reference sequence). CDR3 in amino acids: CASSSRDYGYTF. The CDR3 DNA reads as TGTGCCAGCAGTTCCAGGGACTATGGCTACACCTTC.

The rearrangement links TRBV29-1 to TRBJ2-5; 7 bases agree with TRBD2. The CDR3 is 12 residues long. Germline values: CDR1 SQVTM, CDR2 ANQGSEA. V trimming: 7 bases; J trimming: 3 bases; junction bases outside the gene matches: 5. CDR3: CSAAGVKETQYF. The CDR3 coding sequence is TGCAGCGCCGCGGGGGTGAAAGAGACCCAGTACTTC.

CDR3 in DNA: TGTGCCAGCAGTTACGCCAGGGAATTCGAAAAACTGTTTTTT. Translating gives CASSYAREFEKLFF. This chain joins TRBV6-5 and TRBJ1-4; the D gene is possibly TRBD1 (5 bases). V gave up 2 bases and J gave up 8 bases, with 12 bases separating them. The CDR3 is 14 amino acids. The germline CDR1 and CDR2 sequences are MNHEY and SVGAGI.

This chain uses TRBV5-1 with TRBJ2-3; D gene uncertain. Trimming removed 3 bases from V and 1 base from J, with 3 bases in between. This CDR3 contains 12 residues. Germline V gene sequence: CDR1 SGHRS, CDR2 YFSETQ. This chain's CDR3 is CASSSGTDTQYF. In DNA, the CDR3 is TGCGCCAGCAGCTCGGGCACAGATACGCAGTATTTT.

The genes are TRBV7-8 and TRBJ2-1, with TRBD1 matching over 11 bases. Germline V gene data show CDR1 as SGHVS and CDR2 as FQNEAQ. The CDR3 sequence is 17 residues long. V lost 4 bases and J lost 2; bases outside the gene matches: 7. The CDR3 spells CASSSARTGGPYNEQFF. CDR3 bases: TGTGCCAGCAGCTCCGCCCGGACAGGGGGCCCCTACAATGAGCAGTTCTTC.

J is TRBJ2-7 and V is TRBV7-9, with 8 bases that match TRBD2. Per germline, CDR1 SEHNR and CDR2 FQNEAQ (reference sequence). CDR3 length: 13 residues. V lost 4 bases and J lost 2; bases outside the gene matches: 1. CDR3 DNA: TGTGCCAGCAGCTCGGGGGGGGCCTACGAGCAGTACTTC. Translating it yields CASSSGGAYEQYF.

The chain combines TRBV11-2 with TRBJ2-2, with D perhaps matching TRBD2 (6 bases). Germline CDR1 is SGHAT and CDR2 is FQNNGV. Trimming left V 2 bases short and J 4 bases short, with 17 bases between. There are 17 residues in the CDR3. The CDR3, as DNA: TGTGCCAGCAGCTTAACGGGAGCCCTGAGGGGCACCGGGGAGCTGTTTTTT. Its translation: CASSLTGALRGTGELFF.

The chain is built from TRBV5-1 and TRBJ2-3; D is unresolved. There are 17 residues in the CDR3. Germline V gives CDR1 SGHRS, CDR2 YFSETQ. Trimming removed 2 bases from V and 1 base from J, with 17 bases in between. The chain's CDR3 is CASSFALSTSGTDTQYF. The CDR3, as DNA: TGCGCCAGCAGCTTTGCACTTTCTACGAGTGGCACAGATACGCAGTATTTT. The full variable domain, completed using reference TRBV5-1 and TRBJ2-3, is KAGVTQTPRYLIKTRGQQVTLSCSPISGHRSVSWYQQTPGQGLQFLFEYFSETQRNKGNFPGRFSGRQFSNSRSEMNVSTLELGDSALYLCASSFALSTSGTDTQYFGPGTRLTVL.

V is TRBV9 and J is TRBJ1-1, with D unresolved. Germline CDR1 SGDLS, CDR2 YYNGEE. CDR3 length: 14 amino acids. Trimming stripped 2 bases from V and 4 bases from J, with 12 bases between. The CDR3 protein is CASSVREGGTEAFF. The CDR3 DNA sequence: TGTGCCAGCAGCGTGAGGGAAGGCGGCACTGAAGCTTTCTTT.

The chain has TRBV5-4 and TRBJ1-1, with 9 bases that match TRBD1. Per the germline V gene, CDR1 is SGHNT and CDR2 is YYREEE (reference sequence). V lost 4 bases and J lost 5; bases outside the gene matches: 3. The CDR3 contains 13 residues. CDR3 sequence reads: CASSRDRGTEAFF. In DNA form, the CDR3 reads TGTGCCAGCAGCCGCGACAGGGGGACTGAAGCTTTCTTT. The full variable domain, rest sourced from reference TRBV5-4 and TRBJ1-1, is ETGVTQSPTHLIKTRGQQVTLRCSSQSGHNTVSWYQQALGQGPQFIFQYYREEENGRGNFPPRFSGLQFPNYSSELNVNALELDDSALYLCASSRDRGTEAFFGQGTRLTVV.

V is TRBV11-2 and J is TRBJ1-5; a weak D match, TRBD1 (6 bases). CDR1 and CDR2 (germline): SGHAT, FQNNGV. The CDR3 runs to 14 residues. Trimming removed 3 bases at V and 6 bases at J, with 12 bases between. CDR3 sequence reads: CASSFLGAGQPQHF. The CDR3 region has the DNA TGTGCCAGCAGCTTTTTGGGGGCCGGTCAGCCCCAGCATTTT. The whole variable domain, filled in from reference TRBV11-2 and TRBJ1-5, reads EAGVAQSPRYKIIEKRQSVAFWCNPISGHATLYWYQQILGQGPKLLIQFQNNGVVDDSQLPKDRFSAERLKGVDSTLKIQPAKLEDSAVYLCASSFLGAGQPQHFGDGTRLSIL.

This clone was observed a few times. This chain links TRBV18 with TRBJ1-1, with unresolved D. CDR3 length: 15 amino acids. CDR1 is KGHSH and CDR2 is LQKENI in the germline V gene. V lost 0 bases, J lost 0 bases, and 8 bases lay in between. Written as DNA, the CDR3 is TGTGCCAGCTCACCACCGGCTACAGTGAACACTGAAGCTTTCTTT. The encoded protein is CASSPPATVNTEAFF.

This clone was recorded only once. The rearrangement uses TRBV7-9 and TRBJ2-7, with D tentatively TRBD1 (5 bases). V dropped 0 bases and J dropped 0 bases, with 12 bases sitting between them. Germline V gene sequence: CDR1 SEHNR, CDR2 FQNEAQ (reference sequence). The CDR3 spans 16 residues. The CDR3 sequence: CASSLALGVPSYEQYF. DNA of the CDR3: TGTGCCAGCAGCTTAGCCTTAGGGGTCCCCTCCTACGAGCAGTACTTC.

The chain carries TRBV2 and TRBJ1-1, with D possibly matching TRBD1 (5 bases). Germline lookup yields CDR1 SNHLY and CDR2 FYNNEI. The CDR3 is 14 residues long. The V end was cut by 4 bases, the J end by 1 base, with 10 bases between. The CDR3 nucleotides are TGTGCCAGCAGTGTGGGGCTGGGGAACACTGAAGCTTTCTTT. Protein: CASSVGLGNTEAFF.

V and J are TRBV9 and TRBJ1-2; maybe TRBD1 (5 bases). The V gene lost 0 bases and the J gene lost 7 bases, with 13 bases spanning the gap. There are 14 residues in the CDR3. CDR1 and CDR2 from the germline V gene are SGDLS and YYNGEE. The chain's CDR3 is CASSVGGLLGGYTF. CDR3 nucleotide sequence: TGTGCCAGCAGCGTAGGGGGCCTGCTGGGTGGCTACACCTTC.

This chain links TRBV27 with TRBJ2-5; D is uncertain. Looked up from germline, CDR1 is MNHEY and CDR2 is SMNVEV (reference sequence). V lost 5 bases and J 5 bases, leaving 12 bases between the germline ends. There are 13 residues in the CDR3. Written as DNA, the CDR3 is TGTGCCAGCAGTATCCTAATCGGGGAGACCCAGTACTTC. Translation: CASSILIGETQYF.

As DNA, the CDR3 is TGCAGCGTTGGGGGCAGACTAGTCTCCTACGAGCAGTACTTC. It is translated as CSVGGRLVSYEQYF. This chain uses TRBV29-1 with TRBJ2-5; a possible D gene is TRBD2 (6 bases). Near its end, the DNA agrees better with TRBJ2-7, so the J call may be wrong. The CDR3 contains 14 residues. From germline, CDR1 is SQVTM and CDR2 ANQGSEA.

The chain links TRBV6-5 to TRBJ2-1, with D possibly TRBD2 on 6 matching bases. CDR1 and CDR2 from the germline V gene are MNHEY and SVGAGI. The CDR3 consists of 15 residues. V lost 4 bases, J lost 7 bases, and 17 bases lay in between. The CDR3 nucleotides read TGTGCCAGCAGTTCCAGGCCCGGGGGAACGAATGAGCAGTTCTTC. Its translation is CASSSRPGGTNEQFF.

This chain joins TRBV5-1 and TRBJ2-1, with TRBD2 as a possible D gene (5 bases). The germline V gene encodes CDR1 SGHRS and CDR2 YFSETQ. This CDR3 has 13 amino acids. Trimming stripped 5 bases from V and 7 bases from J, with 13 bases between. This CDR3 is CASRVRGSNEQFF. CDR3 in DNA: TGCGCCAGCAGGGTTCGAGGGTCGAATGAGCAGTTCTTC.

The rearrangement joins TRBV2 to TRBJ2-1; 8 bases are shared with TRBD2. The CDR3 sequence is 18 residues long. CDR1 SNHLY and CDR2 FYNNEI come from the germline V gene. V dropped 1 base and J dropped 0; count of bases not matched to a gene: 8. The CDR3 here is CASSEVAGTSSSYNEQFF. The DNA for the CDR3 is TGTGCCAGCAGTGAAGTCGCCGGGACTAGTAGCTCCTACAATGAGCAGTTCTTC.